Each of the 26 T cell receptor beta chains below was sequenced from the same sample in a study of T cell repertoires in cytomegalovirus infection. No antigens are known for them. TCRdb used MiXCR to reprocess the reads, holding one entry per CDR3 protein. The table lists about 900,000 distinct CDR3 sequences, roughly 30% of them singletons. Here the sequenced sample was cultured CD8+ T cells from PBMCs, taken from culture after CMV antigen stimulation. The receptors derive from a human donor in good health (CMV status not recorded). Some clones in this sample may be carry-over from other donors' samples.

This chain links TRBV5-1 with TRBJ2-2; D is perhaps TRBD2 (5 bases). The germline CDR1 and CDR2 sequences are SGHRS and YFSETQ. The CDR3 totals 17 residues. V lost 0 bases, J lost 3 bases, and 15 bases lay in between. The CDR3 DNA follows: TGCGCCAGCAGCTTGGAAGCGGCAGCCTCCCACACCGGGGAGCTGTTTTTT. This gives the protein CASSLEAAASHTGELFF.

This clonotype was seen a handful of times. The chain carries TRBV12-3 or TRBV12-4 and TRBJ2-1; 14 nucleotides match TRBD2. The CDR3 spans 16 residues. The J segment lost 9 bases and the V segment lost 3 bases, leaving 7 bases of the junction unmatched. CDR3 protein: CASSFPGLAGAGEQFF. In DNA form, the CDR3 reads TGTGCCAGCAGTTTTCCGGGACTAGCGGGGGCAGGTGAGCAGTTCTTC.

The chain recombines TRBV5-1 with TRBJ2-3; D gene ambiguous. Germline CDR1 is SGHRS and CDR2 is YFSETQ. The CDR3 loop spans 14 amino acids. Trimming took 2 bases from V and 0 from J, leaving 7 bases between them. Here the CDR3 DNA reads TGCGCCAGCAGCTTATGGATAAGCACAGATACGCAGTATTTT. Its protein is CASSLWISTDTQYF. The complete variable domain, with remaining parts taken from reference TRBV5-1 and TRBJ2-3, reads KAGVTQTPRYLIKTRGQQVTLSCSPISGHRSVSWYQQTPGQGLQFLFEYFSETQRNKGNFPGRFSGRQFSNSRSEMNVSTLELGDSALYLCASSLWISTDTQYFGPGTRLTVL.

CDR3 region: CASSLDGSISGGVAEAFF. In DNA, the CDR3 is TGTGCCAGCAGCTTAGACGGCAGCATCTCGGGTGGAGTCGCTGAAGCTTTCTTT. The V and J genes are TRBV7-2 and TRBJ1-1, with no clear D. Germline assignment: CDR1 SGHTA and CDR2 FQGNSA. V was clipped by 1 base and J by 6 bases, with 24 bases between them. The CDR3 runs 18 residues.

In DNA, the CDR3 is TGCAGTGCTAGACTAGCGGGGAATGTTGAGCAGTTCTTC. Encoded protein: CSARLAGNVEQFF. The rearrangement joins TRBV20-1 to TRBJ2-1, with TRBD2 matching over 9 bases. This CDR3 comprises 13 residues. CDR1 and CDR2 from the germline V gene are DFQATT and SNEGSKA (reference sequence). V lost 2 bases, J lost 9 bases, and 5 bases stayed unmatched.

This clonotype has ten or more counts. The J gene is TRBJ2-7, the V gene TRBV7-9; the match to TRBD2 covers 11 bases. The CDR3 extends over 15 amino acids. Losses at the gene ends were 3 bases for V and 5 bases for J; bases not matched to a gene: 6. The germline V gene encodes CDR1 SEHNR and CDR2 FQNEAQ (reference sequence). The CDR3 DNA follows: TGTGCCAGCAGCTTTAGCGGGGGGGCGATTCACGAGCAGTACGTC. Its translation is CASSFSGGAIHEQYV.

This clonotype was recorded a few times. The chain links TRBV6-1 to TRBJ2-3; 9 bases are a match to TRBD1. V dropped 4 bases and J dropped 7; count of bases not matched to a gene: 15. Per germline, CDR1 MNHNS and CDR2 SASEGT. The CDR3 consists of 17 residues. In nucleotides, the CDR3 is TGTGCCAGCAGTGGAGGGGCCGGGACAGGGATCCCATATACGCAGTATTTT. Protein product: CASSGGAGTGIPYTQYF.

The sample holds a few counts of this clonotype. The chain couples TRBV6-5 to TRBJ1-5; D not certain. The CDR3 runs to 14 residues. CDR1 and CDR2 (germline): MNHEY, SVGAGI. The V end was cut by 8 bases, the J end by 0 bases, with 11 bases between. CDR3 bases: TGTGCCAGCGGGCCAACTAATAGCAATCAGCCCCAGCATTTT. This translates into CASGPTNSNQPQHF.

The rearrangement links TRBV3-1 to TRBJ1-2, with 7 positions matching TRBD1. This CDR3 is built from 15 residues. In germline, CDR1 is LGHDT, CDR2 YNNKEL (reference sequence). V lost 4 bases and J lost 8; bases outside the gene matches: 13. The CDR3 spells CASSPVPGGTDGYTF. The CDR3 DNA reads TGTGCCAGCAGCCCGGTCCCAGGGGGAACGGACGGCTACACCTTC.

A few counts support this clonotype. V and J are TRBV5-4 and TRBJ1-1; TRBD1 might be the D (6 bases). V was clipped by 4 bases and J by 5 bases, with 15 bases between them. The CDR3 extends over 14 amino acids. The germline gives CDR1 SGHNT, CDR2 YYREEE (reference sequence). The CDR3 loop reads CASSGRGAQTEAFF. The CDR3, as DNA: TGTGCCAGCAGCGGGAGGGGGGCGCAGACTGAAGCTTTCTTT.

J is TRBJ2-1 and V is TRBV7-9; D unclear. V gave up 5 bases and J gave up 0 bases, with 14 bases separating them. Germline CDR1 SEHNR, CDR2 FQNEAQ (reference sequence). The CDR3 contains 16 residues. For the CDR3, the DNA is TGTGCCAGCAGCCTGGATTCCCGGGCCTCCTACAATGAGCAGTTCTTC. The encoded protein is CASSLDSRASYNEQFF.

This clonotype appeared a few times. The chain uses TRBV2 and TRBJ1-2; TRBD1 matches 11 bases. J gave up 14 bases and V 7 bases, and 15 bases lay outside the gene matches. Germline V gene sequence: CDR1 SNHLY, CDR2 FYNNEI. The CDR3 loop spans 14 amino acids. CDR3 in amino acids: CASNPDRGPMARTF. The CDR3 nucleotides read TGTGCCAGCAATCCGGACAGGGGGCCTATGGCTAGGACCTTC.

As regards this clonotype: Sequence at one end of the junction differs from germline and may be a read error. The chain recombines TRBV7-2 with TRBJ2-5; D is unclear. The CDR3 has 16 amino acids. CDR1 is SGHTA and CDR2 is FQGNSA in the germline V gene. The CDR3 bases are TGTGTCAGCAGCTTAGTTGGGCAGGCGAATCAAGAGACCCAGTACTTC. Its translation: CVSSLVGQANQETQYF.

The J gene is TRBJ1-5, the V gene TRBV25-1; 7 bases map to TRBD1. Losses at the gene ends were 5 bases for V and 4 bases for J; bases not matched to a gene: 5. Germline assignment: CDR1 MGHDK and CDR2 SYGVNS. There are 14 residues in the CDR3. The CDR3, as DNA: TGTGCCAGCAGTCCAGGGGGAATGAATCAGCCCCAGCATTTT. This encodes CASSPGGMNQPQHF. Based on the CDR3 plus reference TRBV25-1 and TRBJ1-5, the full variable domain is EADIYQTPRYLVIGTGKKITLECSQTMGHDKMYWYQQDPGMELHLIHYSYGVNSTEKGDLSSESTVSRIRTEHFPLTLESARPSHTSQYLCASSPGGMNQPQHFGDGTRLSIL.

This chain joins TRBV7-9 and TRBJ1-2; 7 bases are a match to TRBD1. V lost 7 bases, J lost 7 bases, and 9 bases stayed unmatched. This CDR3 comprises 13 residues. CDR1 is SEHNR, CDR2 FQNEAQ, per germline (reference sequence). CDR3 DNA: TGTGCCAGCACCCTAGGGGGCCTGGGTGGCTACACCTTC. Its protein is CASTLGGLGGYTF.

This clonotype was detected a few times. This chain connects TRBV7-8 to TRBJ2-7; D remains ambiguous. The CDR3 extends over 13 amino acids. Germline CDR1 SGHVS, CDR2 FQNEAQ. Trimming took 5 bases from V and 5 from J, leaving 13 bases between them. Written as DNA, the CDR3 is TGTGCCAGCAGCCGAAGTCCGTTCGACGAGCAGTACTTC. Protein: CASSRSPFDEQYF.

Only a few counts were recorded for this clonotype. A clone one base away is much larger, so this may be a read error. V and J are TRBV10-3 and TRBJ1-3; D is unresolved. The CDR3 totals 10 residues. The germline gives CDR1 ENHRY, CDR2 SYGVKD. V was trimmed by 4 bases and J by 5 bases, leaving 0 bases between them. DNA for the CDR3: TGTGCCATCAGTGGAAACACCATATATTTT. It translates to CAISGNTIYF.

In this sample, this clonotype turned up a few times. The CDR3 nucleotides read TGTGCCAGTTCAAACCCCCGACAGGGGCCTTCCTATGGCTACACCTTC. Protein product: CASSNPRQGPSYGYTF. The chain joins TRBV19 to TRBJ1-2, with 8 positions matching TRBD1. This CDR3 has 16 residues. Unmatched junction bases numbered 15, after V lost 8 bases and J lost 4 bases. Germline V lookup: CDR1 LNHDA, CDR2 SQIVND (reference sequence).

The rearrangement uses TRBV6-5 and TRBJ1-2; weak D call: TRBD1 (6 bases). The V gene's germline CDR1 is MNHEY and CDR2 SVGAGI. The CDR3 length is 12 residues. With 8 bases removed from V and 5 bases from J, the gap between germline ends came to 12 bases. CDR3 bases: TGTGCCAGCTCGGACAGCCTTTATGGCTACACCTTC. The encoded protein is CASSDSLYGYTF.

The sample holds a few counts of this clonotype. CDR3 amino acids: CASSELQGHSGNTIYF. DNA of the CDR3: TGTGCCAGCAGTGAACTCCAGGGGCACTCTGGAAACACCATATATTTT. This chain connects TRBV12-3 or TRBV12-4 to TRBJ1-3; a weak D match, TRBD1 (6 bases). With 5 bases removed from V and 0 bases from J, the gap between germline ends came to 14 bases. The CDR3 length is 16 residues.

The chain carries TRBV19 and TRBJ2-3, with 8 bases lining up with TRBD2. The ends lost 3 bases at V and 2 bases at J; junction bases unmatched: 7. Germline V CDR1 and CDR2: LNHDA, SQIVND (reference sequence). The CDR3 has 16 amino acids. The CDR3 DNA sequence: TGTGCCAGTAGTATCAAGCGGGGGTTCAACACAGATACGCAGTATTTT. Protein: CASSIKRGFNTDTQYF.

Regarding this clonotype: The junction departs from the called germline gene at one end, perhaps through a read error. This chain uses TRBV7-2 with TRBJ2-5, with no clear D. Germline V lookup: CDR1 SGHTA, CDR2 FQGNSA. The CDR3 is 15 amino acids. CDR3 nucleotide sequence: TGTGCTAGCAGCTCCCCCGGCCGGGCTGGAGAGACCCAGTACTTC. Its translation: CASSSPGRAGETQYF.

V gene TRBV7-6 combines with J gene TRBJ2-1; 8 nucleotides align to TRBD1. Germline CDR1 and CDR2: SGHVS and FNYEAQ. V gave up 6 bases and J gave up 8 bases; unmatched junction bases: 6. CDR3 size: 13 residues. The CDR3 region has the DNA TGTGCCAGCAGTAGACGGACAGGGCATGAGCAGTTCTTC. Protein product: CASSRRTGHEQFF.

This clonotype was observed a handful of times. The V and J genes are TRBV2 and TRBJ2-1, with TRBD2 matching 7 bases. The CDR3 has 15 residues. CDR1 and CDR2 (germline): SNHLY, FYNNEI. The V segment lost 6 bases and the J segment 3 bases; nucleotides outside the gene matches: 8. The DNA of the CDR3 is TGTGCCAGCAGCCCCGGGGGGAACTACTACAATGAGCAGTTCTTC. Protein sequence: CASSPGGNYYNEQFF.

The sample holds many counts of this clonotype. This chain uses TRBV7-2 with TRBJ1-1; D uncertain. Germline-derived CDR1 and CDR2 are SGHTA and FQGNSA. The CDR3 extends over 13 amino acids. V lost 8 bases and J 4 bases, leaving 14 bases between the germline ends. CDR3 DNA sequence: TGTGCCAGCGCGCGCAGAAAGCCCACTGAAGCTTTCTTT. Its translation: CASARRKPTEAFF.

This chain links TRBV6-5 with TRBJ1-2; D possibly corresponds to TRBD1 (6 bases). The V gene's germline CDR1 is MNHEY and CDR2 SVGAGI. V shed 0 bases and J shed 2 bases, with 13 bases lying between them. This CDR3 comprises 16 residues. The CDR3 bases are TGTGCCAGCAGTTACTCGGAGGACAGCTACAACTATGGCTACACCTTC. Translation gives CASSYSEDSYNYGYTF.